The 10 T cell receptor beta chains below all came from one sample that was sequenced in a study of T cell repertoires in ileal Crohn's disease. As to time point: neoterminal ileum biopsy at postoperative endoscopy, about 6 months after surgery. Produced via immunoSEQ multiplex PCR; TCRdb's table is partial and in-frame only. The table lists some 9,200 clones, approximately 79% of them singletons. Sequenced sample: ileal tissue. Receptors originate from an adult with Crohn's disease.

This clone was counted only a few times. The rearrangement joins TRBV6-1 to TRBJ1-2; TRBD1 is a possible D gene (6 bases). Trimming removed 4 bases at V and 6 bases at J, with 18 bases between. This CDR3 has 15 amino acids. The germline V gene has CDR1 MNHNS and CDR2 SASEGT. The CDR3 region is CASSVAGRGRDGYTF. The CDR3 DNA reads as TGTGCCAGCAGTGTCGCGGGCAGGGGAAGGGATGGCTACACCTTC.

The V and J genes are TRBV28 and TRBJ1-3, with 8 bases aligning to TRBD1. The CDR3 extends over 16 amino acids. Unmatched junction bases numbered 6, after V lost 4 bases and J lost 1 base. The germline CDR1 and CDR2 sequences are MDHEN and SYDVKM. The CDR3 DNA reads as TGTGCCAGCAGTTCGGGACAGGCGAGGTCTGGAAACACCATATATTTT. Protein: CASSSGQARSGNTIYF.

The chain carries TRBV21-1 and TRBJ2-5; TRBD1 is the table's D call, not checked against the DNA. TRBV21-1 represents a pseudogene. CDR3 size: 15 residues. Written as DNA, the CDR3 is TGTGCCAGCAGCAAAGGGGCTTCGGACAGAAAGACCCAGTACTTC. Its translation is CASSKGASDRKTQYF.

The chain combines TRBV19 with TRBJ2-3; TRBD1 matches 7 bases. Germline V lookup: CDR1 LNHDA, CDR2 SQIVND (reference sequence). V was pared by 4 bases and J by 4 bases, with 2 bases of the junction left unmatched. CDR3 length: 13 amino acids. CDR3 loop: CASSSQGADTQYF. CDR3 sequence (DNA): TGTGCCAGTAGTAGCCAGGGGGCAGATACGCAGTATTTT.

This chain uses TRBV18 with TRBJ1-5; D gene ambiguous. Trimming took 3 bases from V and 5 from J, leaving 14 bases between them. The CDR3 length is 15 residues. CDR1 is KGHSH, CDR2 LQKENI, per germline. In nucleotides, the CDR3 is TGTGCCAGCTCACCCGGCGCGGGGAGGCATCAGCCCCAGCATTTT. As protein: CASSPGAGRHQPQHF.

The V and J genes are TRBV15 and TRBJ2-7; 11 nucleotides match TRBD2. The CDR3 runs 20 residues. Germline-derived CDR1 and CDR2 are LNHNV and YYDKDF (reference sequence). Trimming took 0 bases from V and 0 from J; bases not matched to a gene: 13. The CDR3 sequence is CATSRDRTSGGRPTSYEQYF. CDR3 nucleotides: TGTGCCACCAGCAGAGATCGAACTAGCGGGGGACGCCCGACCTCCTACGAGCAGTACTTC.

The chain has TRBV6-1 and TRBJ1-2, with 9 bases matching TRBD1. The CDR3 totals 14 residues. The junction had 2 bases not matched to a gene; V was cut back by 6 bases and J by 0 bases. In germline, CDR1 is MNHNS, CDR2 SASEGT. CDR3: CASSRQGANYGYTF. The CDR3 DNA reads TGTGCCAGCAGCCGACAGGGGGCTAACTATGGCTACACCTTC.

This clone is labeled medium-sized. The chain uses TRBV21-1 and TRBJ2-3; the table's D gene call, TRBD2, was not cross checked with the DNA. TRBV21-1 is labeled a pseudogene. CDR3 size: 14 residues. The CDR3 DNA is TGTGCCAGCAGCAAGGGGGAGGGCCTCGATACGCAGTATTTT. As protein: CASSKGEGLDTQYF.

This chain uses TRBV5-1 with TRBJ2-1; a possible D gene is TRBD1 (6 bases). The length of the CDR3 is 15 residues. V lost 4 bases, J lost 10 bases, and 21 bases lay in between. Germline V lookup: CDR1 SGHRS, CDR2 YFSETQ. Here the CDR3 reads CASSPRTAQAEEQFF. CDR3 DNA sequence: TGCGCCAGCAGCCCACGGACAGCCCAAGCCGAGGAGCAGTTCTTC.

CDR3 sequence (DNA): TGTGCCAGTAGCGCGGACAGGGGGGAAGGCTACACCTTC. Translation: CASSADRGEGYTF. This rearrangement joins TRBV19 to TRBJ1-2, with TRBD1 matching 10 bases. The V and J ends lost 6 bases and 8 bases, in that order; junction bases with no gene match: 6. Germline CDR1 and CDR2: LNHDA and SQIVND (reference sequence). The CDR3 extends over 13 amino acids.